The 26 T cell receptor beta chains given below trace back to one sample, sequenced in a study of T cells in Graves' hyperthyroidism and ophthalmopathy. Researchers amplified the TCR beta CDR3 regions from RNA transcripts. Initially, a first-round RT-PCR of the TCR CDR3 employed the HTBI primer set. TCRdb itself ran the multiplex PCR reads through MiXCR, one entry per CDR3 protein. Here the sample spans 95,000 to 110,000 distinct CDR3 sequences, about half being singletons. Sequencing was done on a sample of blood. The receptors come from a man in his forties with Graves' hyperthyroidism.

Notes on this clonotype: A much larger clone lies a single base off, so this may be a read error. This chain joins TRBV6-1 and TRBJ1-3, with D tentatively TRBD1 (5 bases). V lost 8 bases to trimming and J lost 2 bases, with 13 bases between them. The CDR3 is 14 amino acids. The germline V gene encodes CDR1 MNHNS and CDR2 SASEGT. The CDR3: CASGVAGTGNTIYF. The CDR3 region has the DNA TGTGCCAGCGGTGTCGCAGGGACTGGAAACACCATATATTTT.

This chain's CDR3 is CASSLGTADDTQYF. CDR3 nucleotide sequence: TGTGCCAGCAGCTTGGGGACAGCGGACGATACGCAGTATTTT. J is TRBJ2-3 and V is TRBV5-6, with D possibly matching TRBD1 (6 bases). The CDR3 has 14 residues. Deletions cut 0 bases from V and 6 bases from J, with 11 bases between. Germline V CDR1 and CDR2: SGHDT, YYEEEE.

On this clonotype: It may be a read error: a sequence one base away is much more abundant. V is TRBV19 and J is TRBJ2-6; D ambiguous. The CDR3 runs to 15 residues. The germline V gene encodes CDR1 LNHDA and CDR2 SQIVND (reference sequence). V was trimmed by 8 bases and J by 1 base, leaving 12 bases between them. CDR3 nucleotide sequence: TGTGCCAGTGGCCCTCGAGGATCTGGGGCCAACGTCCTGACTTTC. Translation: CASGPRGSGANVLTF.

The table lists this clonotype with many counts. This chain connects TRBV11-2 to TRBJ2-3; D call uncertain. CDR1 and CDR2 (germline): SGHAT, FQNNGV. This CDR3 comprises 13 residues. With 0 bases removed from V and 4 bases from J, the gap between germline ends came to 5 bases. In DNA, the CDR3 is TGTGCCAGCAGCTTAGACCGGTCAGATACGCAGTATTTT. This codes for CASSLDRSDTQYF.

The CDR3 sequence is CASSLDLGSQETQYF. The CDR3 DNA reads TGTGCCAGCAGCTTGGATTTAGGCAGCCAAGAGACCCAGTACTTC. V usage is TRBV5-6 and J usage is TRBJ2-5, with D unclear. Germline CDR1 is SGHDT and CDR2 is YYEEEE. The CDR3 totals 15 residues. Trimming took 0 bases from V and 1 from J, leaving 10 bases between them.

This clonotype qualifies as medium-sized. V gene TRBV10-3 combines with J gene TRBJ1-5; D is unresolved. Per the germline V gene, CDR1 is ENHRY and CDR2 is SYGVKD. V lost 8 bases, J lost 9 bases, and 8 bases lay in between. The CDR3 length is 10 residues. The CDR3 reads CAIGDRPQHF. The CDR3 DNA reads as TGTGCCATCGGCGATAGGCCCCAGCATTTT.

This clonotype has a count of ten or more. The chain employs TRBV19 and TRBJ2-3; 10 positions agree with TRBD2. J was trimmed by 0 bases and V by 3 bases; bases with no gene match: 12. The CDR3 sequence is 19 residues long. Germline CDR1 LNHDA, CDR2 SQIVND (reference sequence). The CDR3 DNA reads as TGTGCCAGTAGTATTGGTCGGAGCGGGGGGGTATTGAGCACAGATACGCAGTATTTT. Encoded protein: CASSIGRSGGVLSTDTQYF.

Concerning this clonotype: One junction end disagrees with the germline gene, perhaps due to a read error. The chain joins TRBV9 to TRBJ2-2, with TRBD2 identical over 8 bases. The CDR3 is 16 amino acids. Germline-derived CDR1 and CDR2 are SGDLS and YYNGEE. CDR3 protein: CARSMTAGAYTGELFF. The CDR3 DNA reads TGTGCCCGCAGCATGACAGCGGGGGCGTACACCGGGGAGCTGTTTTTT.

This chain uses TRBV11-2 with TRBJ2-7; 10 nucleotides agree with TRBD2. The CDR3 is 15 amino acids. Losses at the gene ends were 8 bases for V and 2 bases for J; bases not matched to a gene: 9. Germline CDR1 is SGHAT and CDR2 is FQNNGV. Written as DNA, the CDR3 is TGTGCCAGCCGGATCAGGGGACTAGCGACCTACGAGCAGTACTTC. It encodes CASRIRGLATYEQYF.

CDR3 sequence: CATARSIGYNEQFF. In nucleotides, the CDR3 is TGTGCCACCGCCCGGTCCATCGGGTACAATGAGCAGTTCTTC. This chain links TRBV24-1 with TRBJ2-1; D is ambiguous. CDR3 length: 14 amino acids. The ends were cut back, 9 bases at V and 4 bases at J, with 15 bases in the middle. The germline V gene has CDR1 KGHDR and CDR2 SFDVKD.

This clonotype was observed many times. The CDR3: CAISESLGAGGETQYF. CDR3 nucleotide sequence: TGTGCCATCAGTGAGTCCCTAGGGGCTGGGGGAGAGACCCAGTACTTC. V usage is TRBV10-3 and J usage is TRBJ2-5; D may match TRBD1 or TRBD2 (5 bases each). There are 16 residues in the CDR3. Germline values: CDR1 ENHRY, CDR2 SYGVKD. V lost 0 bases and J 4 bases, leaving 15 bases between the germline ends.

The CDR3 region has the DNA TGTGCCAGCAGCTTACAAACTAGCGGGAGGGCCTCCGAGCAGTACTTC. The encoded protein is CASSLQTSGRASEQYF. The chain recombines TRBV13 with TRBJ2-7; TRBD2 agrees at 13 bases. The CDR3 has 16 amino acids. Trimming removed 2 bases from V and 6 bases from J; junction bases left unmatched: 7. Germline V gene sequence: CDR1 PRHDT, CDR2 FYEKMQ (reference sequence).

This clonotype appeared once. CDR3 in DNA: TGTGCCAGCAGCCAGGACCCAATAGGCGGTGAGCAGTTCTTC. Its protein is CASSQDPIGGEQFF. This chain connects TRBV7-9 to TRBJ2-1, with D unresolved. This CDR3 has 14 residues. Trimming took 5 bases from V and 9 from J, leaving 17 bases between them. Per the germline V gene, CDR1 is SEHNR and CDR2 is FQNEAQ (reference sequence).

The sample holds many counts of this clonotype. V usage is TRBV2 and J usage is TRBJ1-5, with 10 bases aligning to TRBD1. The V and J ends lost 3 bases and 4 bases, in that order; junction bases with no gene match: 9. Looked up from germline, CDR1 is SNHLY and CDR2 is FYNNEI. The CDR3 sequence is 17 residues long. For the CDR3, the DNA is TGTGCCAGCAGTGATAGGGACAGGGGTTGGCGGAATCAGCCCCAGCATTTT. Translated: CASSDRDRGWRNQPQHF.

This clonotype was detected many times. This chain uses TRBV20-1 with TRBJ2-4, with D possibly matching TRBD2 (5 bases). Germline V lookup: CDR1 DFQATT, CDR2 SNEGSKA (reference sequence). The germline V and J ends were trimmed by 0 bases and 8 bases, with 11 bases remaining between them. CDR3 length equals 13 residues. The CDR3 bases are TGCAGTGCTAGAGAAACTAGTGGGTACATTCAGTACTTC. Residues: CSARETSGYIQYF.

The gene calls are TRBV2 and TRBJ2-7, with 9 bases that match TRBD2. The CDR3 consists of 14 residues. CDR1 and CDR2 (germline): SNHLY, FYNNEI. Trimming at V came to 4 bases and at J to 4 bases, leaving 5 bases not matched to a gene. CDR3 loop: CASSASGVSYEQYF. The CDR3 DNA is TGTGCCAGCAGTGCTAGCGGGGTCTCTTACGAGCAGTACTTC.

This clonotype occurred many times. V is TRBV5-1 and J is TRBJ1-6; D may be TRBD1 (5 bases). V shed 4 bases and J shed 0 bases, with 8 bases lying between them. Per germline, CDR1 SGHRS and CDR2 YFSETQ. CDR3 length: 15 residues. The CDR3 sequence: CASSRDPSYNSPLHF. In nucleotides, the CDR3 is TGCGCCAGCAGCCGGGACCCCTCCTATAATTCACCCCTCCACTTT.

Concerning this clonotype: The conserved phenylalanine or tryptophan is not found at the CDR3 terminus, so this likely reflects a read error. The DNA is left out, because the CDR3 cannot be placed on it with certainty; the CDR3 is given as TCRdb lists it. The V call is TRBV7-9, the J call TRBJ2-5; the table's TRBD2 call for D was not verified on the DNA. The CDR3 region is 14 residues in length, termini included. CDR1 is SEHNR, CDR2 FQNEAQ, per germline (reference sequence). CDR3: CASSLSSGQETLYC.

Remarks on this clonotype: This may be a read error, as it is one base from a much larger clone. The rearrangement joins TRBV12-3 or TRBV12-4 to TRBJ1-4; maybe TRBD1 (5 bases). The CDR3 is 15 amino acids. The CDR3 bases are TGTGCCAGCAGTTCCGCAGGGAATCCTAATGAAAAACGGTTTTTT. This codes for CASSSAGNPNEKRFF.

The CDR3 sequence is CSATGGGKNIQYF. CDR3 nucleotide sequence: TGCAGTGCAACAGGGGGCGGCAAAAACATTCAGTACTTC. The chain has TRBV20-1 and TRBJ2-4; 9 bases fit TRBD1. The V gene end was trimmed by 6 bases and the J gene end by 3 bases; junction bases not matched to a gene: 3. Germline V gene data show CDR1 as DFQATT and CDR2 as SNEGSKA (reference sequence). CDR3 length equals 13 residues.

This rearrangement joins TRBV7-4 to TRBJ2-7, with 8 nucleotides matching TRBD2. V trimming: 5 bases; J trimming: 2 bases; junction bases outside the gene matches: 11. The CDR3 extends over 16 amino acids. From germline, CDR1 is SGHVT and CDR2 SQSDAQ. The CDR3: CASSALQVGGAYEQYF. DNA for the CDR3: TGTGCCAGCAGCGCCCTACAGGTCGGGGGGGCCTACGAGCAGTACTTC.

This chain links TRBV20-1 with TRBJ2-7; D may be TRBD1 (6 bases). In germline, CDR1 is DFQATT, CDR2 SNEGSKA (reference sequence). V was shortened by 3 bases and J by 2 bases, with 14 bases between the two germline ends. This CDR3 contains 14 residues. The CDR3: CSARGAKVPYEQYF. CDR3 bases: TGCAGTGCTAGGGGGGCCAAGGTCCCCTACGAGCAGTACTTC.

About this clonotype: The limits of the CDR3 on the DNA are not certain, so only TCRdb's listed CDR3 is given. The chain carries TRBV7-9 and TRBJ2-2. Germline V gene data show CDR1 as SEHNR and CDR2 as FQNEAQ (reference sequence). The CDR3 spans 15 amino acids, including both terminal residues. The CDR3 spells CASSFGSGNTGERFF.

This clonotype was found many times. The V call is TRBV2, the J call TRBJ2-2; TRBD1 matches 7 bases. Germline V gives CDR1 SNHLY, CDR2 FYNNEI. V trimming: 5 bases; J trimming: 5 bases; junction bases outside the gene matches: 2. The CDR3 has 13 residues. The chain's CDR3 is CASSRQGTGELFF. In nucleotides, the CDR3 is TGTGCCAGCAGTCGACAGGGAACCGGGGAGCTGTTTTTT.

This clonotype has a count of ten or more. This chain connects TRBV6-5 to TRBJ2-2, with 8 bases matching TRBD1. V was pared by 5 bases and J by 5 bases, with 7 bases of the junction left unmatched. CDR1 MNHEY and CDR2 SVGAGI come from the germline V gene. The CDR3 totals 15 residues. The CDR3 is CASSVTGVVTGELFF. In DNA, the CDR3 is TGTGCCAGCAGTGTGACAGGGGTGGTGACCGGGGAGCTGTTTTTT.

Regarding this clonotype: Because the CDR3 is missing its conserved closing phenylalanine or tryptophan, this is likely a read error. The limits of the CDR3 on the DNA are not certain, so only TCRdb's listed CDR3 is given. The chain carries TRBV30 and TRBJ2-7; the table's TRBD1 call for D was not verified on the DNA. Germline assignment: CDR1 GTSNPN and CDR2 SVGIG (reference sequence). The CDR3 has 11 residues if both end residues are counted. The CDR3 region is CAWSWGGGEYS.